What follows are 9 T cell receptor beta chains derived from one specimen sequenced in a study of response to subunit inactivated influenza vaccine. TCRdb independently ran MiXCR on the RT-PCR reads; one entry per CDR3 protein. Altogether about 170,000 distinct CDR3 sequences are present, roughly 12% being singletons, with the ten largest covering approximately 30%. The same sample was also used in a study of T cells expressing NK-cell markers. That paper adds: Libraries used 5'RACE template switching adding universal primer site and UMIs.

This specimen was CD8+ T cells sorted from PBMCs, taken roughly 13 days after vaccination. The receptors were gathered from a man aged 45 to 65 who received an inactivated influenza vaccine.

The chain couples TRBV20-1 to TRBJ1-2, with 7 bases matching TRBD1. V was pared by 5 bases and J by 4 bases, with 10 bases of the junction left unmatched. This CDR3 region has 14 residues. From germline, CDR1 is DFQATT and CDR2 SNEGSKA (reference sequence). The CDR3, as DNA: TGCAGTGCTCTCGCTACAGGGGAAGCCTATGGCTACACCTTC. It specifies CSALATGEAYGYTF.

V usage is TRBV7-9 and J usage is TRBJ2-3; D unclear. The ends were cut back, 8 bases at V and 1 base at J, with 19 bases in the middle. The CDR3 has 16 amino acids. From germline, CDR1 is SEHNR and CDR2 FQNEAQ (reference sequence). The CDR3 DNA is TGTGCCAGCCGCAACCTGCTGGGGTCGGGCACAGATACGCAGTATTTT. Translated, it gives CASRNLLGSGTDTQYF.

This chain joins TRBV14 and TRBJ2-1; maybe TRBD2 (6 bases). V lost 4 bases to trimming and J lost 2 bases, with 9 bases between them. This CDR3 spans 14 amino acids. Germline assignment: CDR1 SGHDN and CDR2 FVKESK. The DNA for the CDR3 is TGTGCCAGCAGCCGGACTACCGCCTACAATGAGCAGTTCTTC. Translating gives CASSRTTAYNEQFF.

The chain employs TRBV14 and TRBJ2-7; the D is unclear. V was pared by 3 bases and J by 2 bases, with 2 bases between. The germline gives CDR1 SGHDN, CDR2 FVKESK. This CDR3 is built from 11 residues. CDR3 sequence (DNA): TGTGCCAGCAGCCAGACCTACGAGCAGTACTTC. Translation: CASSQTYEQYF.

This clonotype was observed a handful of times. This rearrangement joins TRBV28 to TRBJ2-5; the match to TRBD2 covers 7 bases. The CDR3 totals 14 residues. Per the germline V gene, CDR1 is MDHEN and CDR2 is SYDVKM. Unmatched junction bases numbered 4, after V lost 6 bases and J lost 0 bases. CDR3: CASRPGGYQETQYF. As DNA, the CDR3 is TGTGCCAGCAGACCGGGGGGTTACCAAGAGACCCAGTACTTC.

The rearrangement links TRBV28 to TRBJ2-7, with D unresolved. The length of the CDR3 is 11 residues. Deletions cut 6 bases from V and 5 bases from J, with 8 bases between. Germline-derived CDR1 and CDR2 are MDHEN and SYDVKM. This chain's CDR3 is CASSQTNEQYF. The CDR3 coding sequence is TGTGCCAGCAGCCAAACTAACGAGCAGTACTTC.

This clonotype came up a few times. The V gene is TRBV6-5, the J gene TRBJ2-7; weak D call: TRBD2 (6 bases). V lost 0 bases, J lost 2 bases, and 14 bases lay in between. Germline CDR1 and CDR2: MNHEY and SVGAGI. This CDR3 has 16 amino acids. The CDR3 reads CASSYSIVRGTYEQYF. The DNA for the CDR3 is TGTGCCAGCAGTTACTCGATAGTGCGGGGCACCTACGAGCAGTACTTC.

This clonotype was seen more than once but under ten times. The chain joins TRBV28 to TRBJ2-3; D is unclear. Germline loops: CDR1 MDHEN, CDR2 SYDVKM. The germline V and J ends were trimmed by 6 bases and 2 bases, with 6 bases remaining between them. The CDR3 runs to 12 residues. The CDR3 sequence is CASSRITDTQYF. As DNA, the CDR3 is TGTGCCAGCAGCCGCATCACAGATACGCAGTATTTT.

This clonotype has a handful of counts. The chain couples TRBV3-1 to TRBJ2-5, with TRBD2 as a possible D gene (7 bases). The CDR3 sequence is 13 residues long. Germline loops: CDR1 LGHDT, CDR2 YNNKEL (reference sequence). Trimming took 8 bases from V and 4 from J, leaving 14 bases between them. In nucleotides, the CDR3 is TGTGCCAGCGGTCGCGGGGGCGGAGAGACCCAGTACTTC. Translation gives CASGRGGGETQYF.